The 18 T cell receptor beta chains below come from one sample, sequenced in a study of cytomegalovirus exposure and HLA in healthy donors. The PCR employed 60 Vbeta primers together with 13 Jbeta primers. Data came from immunoSEQ multiplex PCR; TCRdb stores just in-frame clones and leaves some out. The sample has more than 80,000 clones, more than 60% seen once. Specimen: PBMCs. All receptors derive from a man in his forties or fifties in good health and CMV-seronegative.

The chain joins TRBV4-1 to TRBJ2-2, with D hard to call. This CDR3 is built from 13 residues. The germline CDR1 and CDR2 sequences are MGHRA and YSYEKL. V lost 2 bases, J lost 7 bases, and 8 bases lay in between. CDR3 protein: CASSQKLYGELFF. In DNA form, the CDR3 reads TGCGCCAGCAGCCAAAAACTTTACGGGGAGCTGTTTTTT.

The chain links TRBV19 to TRBJ1-5; D not resolved. Per germline, CDR1 LNHDA and CDR2 SQIVND (reference sequence). CDR3 length: 14 residues. Trimming pared 1 base from V and 2 bases from J, leaving 6 bases between. CDR3 coding DNA: TGTGCCAGTAGTATAGTGGCAGGCAATCAGCCCCAGCATTTT. Its translation: CASSIVAGNQPQHF.

The V gene is TRBV10-3, the J gene TRBJ2-7; D is unresolved. With 4 bases removed from V and 5 bases from J, the gap between germline ends came to 9 bases. The CDR3 consists of 12 residues. Per germline, CDR1 ENHRY and CDR2 SYGVKD. The CDR3 loop reads CAISGLRNEQYF. The DNA of the CDR3 is TGTGCCATCAGTGGACTCCGGAACGAGCAGTACTTC.

V is TRBV10-3 and J is TRBJ1-1, with D hard to call. V was cut by 2 bases and J by 8 bases, with 12 bases left in between. CDR1 and CDR2 (germline): ENHRY, SYGVKD. The CDR3 sequence is 13 residues long. CDR3 in amino acids: CAISEPAAGEAFF. CDR3 nucleotide sequence: TGTGCCATCAGTGAGCCGGCCGCCGGGGAAGCTTTCTTT.

The V and J genes are TRBV19 and TRBJ2-7; 8 positions match TRBD1. Trimming cost V 1 base and J 6 bases; bases outside gene matches: 8. Germline V CDR1 and CDR2: LNHDA, SQIVND (reference sequence). The CDR3 has 15 residues. The CDR3 DNA follows: TGTGCCAGTAGTATAGCCTCAGGGGGCGCGGGCGAGCAGTACTTC. Translation gives CASSIASGGAGEQYF.

This clone showed up just a few times. This chain connects TRBV2 to TRBJ1-1; TRBD1 might be the D (6 bases). The germline V gene encodes CDR1 SNHLY and CDR2 FYNNEI. The CDR3 loop spans 14 amino acids. V was trimmed by 5 bases and J by 1 base, leaving 11 bases between them. The CDR3 region is CASSTRDKNTEAFF. CDR3 sequence (DNA): TGTGCCAGCAGTACCCGGGACAAGAACACTGAAGCTTTCTTT. Complete variable domain (other parts from reference TRBV2 and TRBJ1-1): EPEVTQTPSHQVTQMGQEVILRCVPISNHLYFYWYRQILGQKVEFLVSFYNNEISEKSEIFDDQFSVERPDGSNFTLKIRSTKLEDSAMYFCASSTRDKNTEAFFGQGTRLTVV.

The chain employs TRBV5-1 and TRBJ2-5, with TRBD1 matching 10 bases. The DNA end favors TRBJ2-7, so the J call may be wrong. The CDR3 has 15 residues. The germline V gene has CDR1 SGHRS and CDR2 YFSETQ. The CDR3 DNA is TGCGCCAGCAGCCCTCTGGGACAGGGGTCCTACGAGCAGTACTTC. This gives the protein CASSPLGQGSYEQYF.

The rearrangement links TRBV11-1 to TRBJ2-7; 7 positions match TRBD1. Germline loops: CDR1 SGHAT, CDR2 FQDESV (reference sequence). The CDR3 has 13 residues. Trimming removed 5 bases from V and 2 bases from J; junction bases left unmatched: 3. CDR3 coding DNA: TGTGCCAGCAGCCGTGGGACAGCCTACGAGCAGTACTTC. As protein: CASSRGTAYEQYF. The complete variable domain, with remaining parts taken from reference TRBV11-1 and TRBJ2-7, reads EAEVAQSPRYKITEKSQAVAFWCDPISGHATLYWYRQILGQGPELLVQFQDESVVDDSQLPKDRFSAERLKGVDSTLKIQPAELGDSAMYLCASSRGTAYEQYFGPGTRLTVT.

This clone came up a few times. This chain connects TRBV13 to TRBJ2-7; tentatively, D is TRBD1 (5 bases). This CDR3 contains 13 residues. V was clipped by 1 base and J by 1 base, with 5 bases between them. Germline V gene sequence: CDR1 PRHDT, CDR2 FYEKMQ (reference sequence). For the CDR3, the DNA is TGTGCCAGCAGCTTAGACAGGTCCTACGAGCAGTACTTC. This codes for CASSLDRSYEQYF.

Here the CDR3 reads CASSDRQGTEAFF. As DNA, the CDR3 is TGTGCCAGCAGTGATCGACAGGGAACTGAAGCTTTCTTT. The gene calls are TRBV6-1 and TRBJ1-1, with TRBD1 matching over 7 bases. Germline CDR1 and CDR2: MNHNS and SASEGT. The CDR3 loop spans 13 amino acids. Trimming at V came to 3 bases and at J to 5 bases, leaving 3 bases not matched to a gene.

This sequence joins TRBV9 and TRBJ1-6, with 7 bases aligning to TRBD1. Trimming removed 3 bases from V and 5 bases from J; junction bases left unmatched: 5. The CDR3 consists of 15 residues. Germline loops: CDR1 SGDLS, CDR2 YYNGEE. CDR3 in amino acids: CASSASGQNNSPLHF. The CDR3 DNA is TGTGCCAGCAGCGCCTCGGGACAGAATAATTCACCCCTCCACTTT.

This clone has only one observation. V and J are TRBV11-2 and TRBJ2-7; the match to TRBD2 covers 8 bases. The V segment lost 7 bases and the J segment 7 bases; nucleotides outside the gene matches: 12. This CDR3 is 14 amino acids long. Looked up from germline, CDR1 is SGHAT and CDR2 is FQNNGV. CDR3 loop: CASTVLSGGSEQYF. CDR3 bases: TGTGCCAGCACCGTACTAAGCGGGGGAAGTGAGCAGTACTTC.

The rearrangement links TRBV6-1 to TRBJ2-1; 7 bases are a match to TRBD2. CDR3 length: 13 residues. Germline CDR1 is MNHNS and CDR2 is SASEGT. J was trimmed by 6 bases and V by 6 bases; bases with no gene match: 5. CDR3 region: CASRASGINEQFF. As DNA, the CDR3 is TGTGCCAGCAGGGCTAGCGGAATCAATGAGCAGTTCTTC.

This clone showed up just a few times. The genes are TRBV21-1 and TRBJ2-5; the table's D call, TRBD2, was not checked against the DNA. TRBV21-1 is shown as a pseudogene. The CDR3 length is 15 residues. CDR3 in DNA: TGTGCCAGCAGCAAAGTCGGGGAACGAAAAGAGACCCAGTACTTC. Protein sequence: CASSKVGERKETQYF.

This chain connects TRBV19 to TRBJ1-1; 7 bases align to TRBD1. The CDR3 sequence is 16 residues long. Looked up from germline, CDR1 is LNHDA and CDR2 is SQIVND (reference sequence). With V trimmed by 2 bases and J by 4 bases, 10 bases remained unmatched. CDR3 sequence reads: CASSITSTGVGTEAFF. CDR3 in DNA: TGTGCCAGTAGTATAACCTCTACAGGGGTAGGCACTGAAGCTTTCTTT.

This clone occurred a few times. The chain employs TRBV6-5 and TRBJ1-1; the match to TRBD1 covers 7 bases. Trimming removed 6 bases from V and 3 bases from J; junction bases left unmatched: 7. CDR1 is MNHEY, CDR2 SVGAGI, per germline. The CDR3 contains 14 residues. CDR3 DNA sequence: TGTGCCAGCAGAATCGGCAGGGGGGACACTGAAGCTTTCTTT. It is translated as CASRIGRGDTEAFF.

The chain couples TRBV5-1 to TRBJ1-2, with D possibly being TRBD1 (5 bases). Germline values: CDR1 SGHRS, CDR2 YFSETQ. Trimming stripped 4 bases from V and 4 bases from J, with 17 bases between. The CDR3 contains 15 residues. This chain's CDR3 is CASSPRGRDGYGYTF. CDR3 bases: TGCGCCAGCAGCCCCCGCGGCAGGGATGGCTATGGCTACACCTTC.

This rearrangement joins TRBV6-6 to TRBJ2-3; 8 positions agree with TRBD2. Germline assignment: CDR1 MNHNY and CDR2 SVGAGI (reference sequence). With 6 bases clipped from V and 2 bases from J, the junction kept 7 bases outside the gene matches. The CDR3 is made up of 15 amino acids. Here the CDR3 DNA reads TGTGCCAGCAGCCCCGGACTAGCCTACACAGATACGCAGTATTTT. It codes for CASSPGLAYTDTQYF.